One and the same sample provided the 20 T cell receptor beta chains below, sequenced in a study of post-analysis software for immune sequencing data. Study outcomes and limitations: TRBV5-6, TRBV5-1 and TRBV20-1 were among four or five TRBV segments more frequent in patients than controls.

These receptors have no known antigen. Prepared TCR beta cDNA libraries contained unique molecular identifiers. TCRdb re-called the PCR reads with MiXCR, one entry per CDR3 protein. The table shows under 650,000 distinct CDR3 sequences, with around 40% occurring only once. Sequenced sample: blood. Every receptor here comes from a girl between 10 and 17 years old with multiple sclerosis.

This clonotype showed up just a few times. This chain connects TRBV6-5 to TRBJ2-4, with D possibly called TRBD1 or TRBD2 (6 bases each). Germline V gene data show CDR1 as MNHEY and CDR2 as SVGAGI. V dropped 5 bases and J dropped 0 bases, with 14 bases sitting between them. CDR3 length equals 16 residues. DNA of the CDR3: TGTGCCAGCAGTCCCCATGGGGGGCCAGCCAAAAACATTCAGTACTTC. As protein: CASSPHGGPAKNIQYF.

The chain has TRBV5-1 and TRBJ2-1, with a weak D call TRBD2 (10 bases). The CDR3 runs to 15 residues. V shed 5 bases and J shed 7 bases, with 19 bases lying between them. CDR1 SGHRS and CDR2 YFSETQ come from the germline V gene. Written as DNA, the CDR3 is TGCGCCAGCAGACCTACTAGCGGGACAGGGAATGAGCAGTTCTTC. This codes for CASRPTSGTGNEQFF.

V gene TRBV12-3 or TRBV12-4 combines with J gene TRBJ1-6; TRBD1 aligns across 7 bases. This CDR3 contains 15 residues. Trimming took 4 bases from V and 6 from J; bases not matched to a gene: 6. The CDR3 loop is CASSSGTAVNSPLHF. For the CDR3, the DNA is TGTGCCAGCAGTTCAGGGACAGCCGTTAATTCACCCCTCCACTTT.

This clonotype was recorded only once. This chain uses TRBV10-3 with TRBJ1-2; D may be TRBD1 (5 bases). Trimming removed 4 bases at V and 5 bases at J, with 14 bases between. Germline V gene data show CDR1 as ENHRY and CDR2 as SYGVKD. There are 14 residues in the CDR3. DNA of the CDR3: TGTGCCATCAGTGCCTCGGGGGGGACTTATGGCTACACCTTC. Its translation is CAISASGGTYGYTF.

This chain joins TRBV3-1 and TRBJ1-2; D not resolved. Germline CDR1 and CDR2: LGHDT and YNNKEL (reference sequence). The V gene lost 4 bases and the J gene lost 0 bases, with 9 bases spanning the gap. The CDR3 is 14 amino acids. The CDR3 sequence is CASSPGSANYGYTF. CDR3 DNA: TGTGCCAGCAGCCCCGGATCAGCTAACTATGGCTACACCTTC.

This chain links TRBV25-1 with TRBJ1-4, with TRBD1 matching 7 bases. Trimming took 5 bases from V and 8 from J; bases not matched to a gene: 8. Germline CDR1 MGHDK, CDR2 SYGVNS. The CDR3 is made up of 14 amino acids. For the CDR3, the DNA is TGTGCCAGCAGTCTTCAGGGGGGCTGGGAAAAACTGTTTTTT. As protein: CASSLQGGWEKLFF.

This clonotype was seen more than once but under ten times. The V and J genes are TRBV7-6 and TRBJ1-1; 10 bases are a match to TRBD1. CDR3 length equals 17 residues. Germline CDR1 reads SGHVS; CDR2 reads FNYEAQ. With V trimmed by 3 bases and J by 3 bases, 10 bases remained unmatched. CDR3: CASSLRQGARGDTEAFF. CDR3 coding DNA: TGTGCCAGCAGCTTGAGACAGGGGGCCCGGGGCGACACTGAAGCTTTCTTT.

This clonotype was seen more than once but under ten times. This chain uses TRBV28 with TRBJ2-7; D possibly corresponds to TRBD2 (5 bases). Germline CDR1 reads MDHEN; CDR2 reads SYDVKM. V lost 5 bases and J 1 base, leaving 9 bases between the germline ends. The CDR3 has 13 residues. Here the CDR3 reads CASSPQRSYEQYF. CDR3 DNA: TGTGCCAGCAGTCCCCAGCGGTCCTACGAGCAGTACTTC.

The chain joins TRBV7-2 to TRBJ2-5; the D is unclear. Trimming stripped 4 bases from V and 2 bases from J, with 11 bases between. The CDR3 is 14 amino acids. Germline V gene lookup returns CDR1 SGHTA and CDR2 FQGNSA. The DNA of the CDR3 is TGTGCCAGCAGCTGGCTTGGTGGGCAAGAGACCCAGTACTTC. This encodes CASSWLGGQETQYF.

V is TRBV5-1 and J is TRBJ1-2, with D unresolved. The ends were cut back, 1 base at V and 3 bases at J, with 10 bases in the middle. From germline, CDR1 is SGHRS and CDR2 YFSETQ. This CDR3 region has 14 residues. The CDR3 DNA reads as TGCGCCAGCAGCTTGAGGGAATCGGACTATGGCTACACCTTC. Protein sequence: CASSLRESDYGYTF. Filled out from reference TRBV5-1 and TRBJ1-2, the complete variable domain reads KAGVTQTPRYLIKTRGQQVTLSCSPISGHRSVSWYQQTPGQGLQFLFEYFSETQRNKGNFPGRFSGRQFSNSRSEMNVSTLELGDSALYLCASSLRESDYGYTFGSGTRLTVV.

The genes are TRBV20-1 and TRBJ2-5; 9 bases line up with TRBD2. The assigned J gene may be wrong: the sequence end matches TRBJ2-7 better. The CDR3 runs to 14 residues. The germline V gene has CDR1 DFQATT and CDR2 SNEGSKA (reference sequence). The CDR3 DNA reads TGCAGTGCTAGAAGGGCTAGCGGGGCCTACGAGCAGTACTTC. It is translated as CSARRASGAYEQYF.

V and J are TRBV5-1 and TRBJ2-1, with 10 bases aligning to TRBD2. V shed 4 bases and J 8 bases; nucleotides not matched to a gene: 9. The CDR3 contains 15 residues. Germline-derived CDR1 and CDR2 are SGHRS and YFSETQ. CDR3 amino acids: CASSPGLAAVDEQFF. The CDR3 nucleotides are TGCGCCAGCAGCCCCGGACTAGCGGCGGTCGATGAGCAGTTCTTC. Combining the CDR3 with reference TRBV5-1 and TRBJ2-1 gives the whole variable domain KAGVTQTPRYLIKTRGQQVTLSCSPISGHRSVSWYQQTPGQGLQFLFEYFSETQRNKGNFPGRFSGRQFSNSRSEMNVSTLELGDSALYLCASSPGLAAVDEQFFGPGTRLTVL.

The chain uses TRBV6-1 and TRBJ2-3; D unclear. Per germline, CDR1 MNHNS and CDR2 SASEGT. With 6 bases removed from V and 2 bases from J, the gap between germline ends came to 15 bases. The CDR3 consists of 15 residues. The CDR3 loop is CASSVLRPPTDTQYF. The CDR3 DNA is TGTGCCAGCAGCGTCCTGCGGCCGCCCACAGATACGCAGTATTTT.

The genes are TRBV7-2 and TRBJ2-5; D uncertain. CDR1 SGHTA and CDR2 FQGNSA come from the germline V gene. Trimming took off 4 bases at V and 5 bases at J, with 11 bases between the two ends. The CDR3 extends over 13 amino acids. Here the CDR3 reads CASSSPMRETQYF. For the CDR3, the DNA is TGTGCCAGCAGCTCCCCTATGAGGGAGACCCAGTACTTC.

CDR3 nucleotide sequence: TGTGCCAGCAGCTTGTTGCGGGGGAGCTCCTACAATGAGCAGTTCTTC. This gives the protein CASSLLRGSSYNEQFF. The chain recombines TRBV7-9 with TRBJ2-1, with 7 bases lining up with TRBD2. CDR1 is SEHNR and CDR2 is FQNEAQ in the germline V gene (reference sequence). Trimming cost V 3 bases and J 0 bases; bases outside gene matches: 5. The CDR3 consists of 16 residues.

The J gene is TRBJ2-1, the V gene TRBV29-1; the D is unclear. The CDR3 loop spans 15 amino acids. Between the trimmed V and J ends, which lost 0 bases and 5 bases, there was a span of 14 bases. Germline lookup yields CDR1 SQVTM and CDR2 ANQGSEA. For the CDR3, the DNA is TGCAGCGTTGAAGATTCACGCCCATTACACAATGAGCAGTTCTTC. Amino acids: CSVEDSRPLHNEQFF.

This sequence joins TRBV5-6 and TRBJ2-7; TRBD2 matches at 9 bases. The CDR3 covers 16 residues. J lost 0 bases, V lost 7 bases, and 11 bases had no gene match. Germline-derived CDR1 and CDR2 are SGHDT and YYEEEE. The CDR3 is CASGGEGLAGSYEQYF. CDR3 coding DNA: TGTGCCAGCGGCGGGGAGGGACTAGCCGGCTCCTACGAGCAGTACTTC.

Here the CDR3 reads CASTSDSYTEAFF. CDR3 sequence (DNA): TGCGCCAGCACCTCGGACAGTTACACTGAAGCTTTCTTT. This chain links TRBV5-1 with TRBJ1-1; D might be TRBD1 (6 bases). The ends were cut back, 6 bases at V and 3 bases at J, with 12 bases in the middle. Germline values: CDR1 SGHRS, CDR2 YFSETQ. The CDR3 runs to 13 residues.

The chain carries TRBV7-7 and TRBJ1-1; D may be TRBD1 (5 bases). The CDR3 loop spans 15 amino acids. Per the germline V gene, CDR1 is SSHAT and CDR2 is FNYEAQ (reference sequence). Deletions cut 0 bases from V and 0 bases from J, with 8 bases between. The CDR3 protein is CASSLAPTVNTEAFF. CDR3 nucleotide sequence: TGTGCCAGCAGCTTAGCGCCGACAGTGAACACTGAAGCTTTCTTT.

The table lists this clonotype with a few counts. V is TRBV3-1 and J is TRBJ2-3; D not certain. Germline CDR1 LGHDT, CDR2 YNNKEL (reference sequence). Trimming took off 5 bases at V and 0 bases at J, with 6 bases between the two ends. The CDR3 has 13 residues. The DNA of the CDR3 is TGTGCCAGCAGCGGCTTTAGCACAGATACGCAGTATTTT. Residues: CASSGFSTDTQYF.